The source of this TCR beta chain is a study of CD4+ T cells in melanoma. Study results and caveats: Reportedly, melanoma neoantigen-specific CD4+ T cells showed varied differentiation states.

Trimming took 2 bases from V and 7 from J, leaving 2 bases between them. Germline assignment: CDR1 ENHRY and CDR2 SYGVKD. The CDR3 is 11 amino acids. Comment on this clone: The antigen is undetermined.

Sequencing used immunoSEQ multiplex PCR; TCRdb keeps in-frame clones, though not all of them. This repertoire shows thousands of clones, roughly 66% found once; its top ten account for roughly 22%. Sequencing was done on a sample of cells from a culture (not recorded whether cultured in vitro). The gene calls are TRBV10-3 and TRBJ2-2; no reliable D call. This clonotype was sampled from a human donor with melanoma. CDR3 nucleotides: TGTGCCATCAGTGAGGTCGGGGAGCTGTTTTTT. This gives the protein CAISEVGELFF.